A single sample is the source of the 27 T cell receptor beta chains below, sequenced in a study of T cell responses to AZD1222 COVID-19 vaccine. The table came from immunoSEQ multiplex PCR; TCRdb's copy has only in-frame clones and leaves some out. The data contain roughly 150,000 clones, 87% of them singletons. The sequencing here drew on peripheral blood, taken 28 days after the second AZD1222 dose. All receptors derive from an adult who received the AZD1222 COVID-19 vaccine.

The V and J genes are TRBV2 and TRBJ1-5; a possible D gene is TRBD1 (5 bases). The CDR3 covers 13 residues. Germline loops: CDR1 SNHLY, CDR2 FYNNEI. Trimming pared 11 bases from V and 6 bases from J, leaving 17 bases between. The CDR3 DNA follows: TGTGCCTGGGGGGGAGATCTCGGTCAGCCCCAGCATTTT. Residues: CAWGGDLGQPQHF.

The chain carries TRBV19 and TRBJ1-2; D perhaps matches TRBD1 (6 bases). Per the germline V gene, CDR1 is LNHDA and CDR2 is SQIVND (reference sequence). This CDR3 contains 13 residues. Between the trimmed V and J ends, which lost 3 bases and 2 bases, there was a span of 7 bases. Here the CDR3 DNA reads TGTGCCAGTAGTATTCAGGGGAACTATGGCTACACCTTC. It specifies CASSIQGNYGYTF.

A remark on this clone: Relative to the germline gene, one junction end is altered; a read error may explain this. The J gene is TRBJ1-2, the V gene TRBV3-1 (or the pseudogene TRBV3-2); D call uncertain. CDR3 length: 14 amino acids. CDR1 LGHDT and CDR2 YNNKEL come from the germline V gene (reference sequence). Written as DNA, the CDR3 is TGTGCCAGCAGCCAAGATCTGGGGAACTCTGGCTACACCTTC. It is translated as CASSQDLGNSGYTF.

In its sample, this clone was seen a few times. The V call is TRBV14, the J call TRBJ2-6; D is undetermined. Germline lookup yields CDR1 SGHDN and CDR2 FVKESK. Trimming removed 5 bases at V and 1 base at J, with 9 bases between. The CDR3 loop spans 15 amino acids. The chain's CDR3 is CASSEIGSGANVLTF. CDR3 coding DNA: TGTGCCAGCAGCGAGATAGGGTCTGGGGCCAACGTCCTGACTTTC.

The chain carries TRBV5-1 and TRBJ2-1, with 8 bases lining up with TRBD2. V shed 0 bases, J shed 9 bases, and the junction held 14 bases outside the gene matches. This CDR3 is built from 17 residues. The germline V gene encodes CDR1 SGHRS and CDR2 YFSETQ. The chain's CDR3 is CASSLELIGRAGGEQFF. DNA of the CDR3: TGCGCCAGCAGCTTGGAATTGATCGGGAGGGCCGGGGGTGAGCAGTTCTTC.

The V gene is TRBV5-1, the J gene TRBJ2-5; D is perhaps TRBD1 (5 bases). Germline V CDR1 and CDR2: SGHRS, YFSETQ. CDR3 length: 14 residues. The V end was cut by 1 base, the J end by 1 base, with 8 bases between. This CDR3 reads CASSLSTGQETQYF. The CDR3 DNA is TGCGCCAGCAGCTTGTCCACAGGCCAAGAGACCCAGTACTTC.

The chain employs TRBV28 and TRBJ2-3, with 13 bases matching TRBD2. Per the germline V gene, CDR1 is MDHEN and CDR2 is SYDVKM. V was clipped by 5 bases and J by 2 bases; unmatched bases: 10. The CDR3 has 18 amino acids. The CDR3 region is CASSPGGLAGVNTDTQYF. DNA for the CDR3: TGTGCCAGCAGTCCCGGCGGACTAGCGGGAGTTAACACAGATACGCAGTATTTT.

This clone was found a few times. The gene calls are TRBV6-4 and TRBJ1-1, with 7 bases identical to TRBD1. Germline trimming cut 3 bases from V and 5 bases from J; bases unmatched to any gene: 3. The CDR3 length is 13 residues. CDR1 and CDR2 (germline): MRHNA, SNTAGT. As DNA, the CDR3 is TGTGCCAGCAGTGAGACAGGGAGGACTGAAGCTTTCTTT. This gives the protein CASSETGRTEAFF.

This clone was picked up a small number of times. V usage is TRBV7-9 and J usage is TRBJ2-1; a weak D match, TRBD2 (6 bases). Germline-derived CDR1 and CDR2 are SEHNR and FQNEAQ (reference sequence). V gave up 3 bases and J gave up 8 bases, with 17 bases separating them. The CDR3 runs to 15 residues. Here the CDR3 reads CASSFPTGGVDEQFF. CDR3 sequence (DNA): TGTGCCAGCAGCTTTCCAACAGGAGGGGTGGATGAGCAGTTCTTC.

This chain uses TRBV28 with TRBJ2-1; D may be TRBD1 (8 bases). This CDR3 has 13 amino acids. Germline CDR1 MDHEN, CDR2 SYDVKM. The V end lost 7 bases, the J end lost 8 bases, and 15 bases lay between the germline ends. CDR3: CASIRQGRDEQFF. CDR3 nucleotides: TGTGCCAGCATCAGACAGGGGAGGGATGAGCAGTTCTTC.

This chain links TRBV6-5 with TRBJ1-6; weak D call: TRBD1 (5 bases). Between the trimmed V and J ends, which lost 4 bases and 10 bases, there was a span of 20 bases. Per germline, CDR1 MNHEY and CDR2 SVGAGI. The CDR3 has 16 residues. CDR3 nucleotide sequence: TGTGCCAGCAGTTCGGAGCTTCAGGGATTTGTATCACCCCTCCACTTT. Amino acids: CASSSELQGFVSPLHF.

J is TRBJ1-5 and V is TRBV28, with D possibly being TRBD1 (5 bases). The V end lost 6 bases, the J end lost 1 base, and 13 bases lay between the germline ends. The CDR3 extends over 15 amino acids. CDR1 MDHEN and CDR2 SYDVKM come from the germline V gene. CDR3 DNA sequence: TGTGCCAGCAGAATGGCCGGGACGAGCAATCAGCCCCAGCATTTT. This translates into CASRMAGTSNQPQHF.

This chain uses TRBV6-5 with TRBJ2-5; 8 nucleotides agree with TRBD1. Germline CDR1 reads MNHEY; CDR2 reads SVGAGI. V shed 7 bases and J 0 bases; nucleotides not matched to a gene: 4. The length of the CDR3 is 14 residues. The CDR3 nucleotides are TGTGCCAGCAATAACAGGGGGTACCAAGAGACCCAGTACTTC. It specifies CASNNRGYQETQYF.

The chain uses TRBV3-1 (or the pseudogene TRBV3-2) and TRBJ2-5, with D perhaps assigned TRBD1 or TRBD2 (6 bases each). Trimming shortened V by 1 base and J by 0 bases, and 24 bases separated the two germline ends. Germline V gene lookup returns CDR1 LGHDT and CDR2 YNNKEL (reference sequence). CDR3 size: 20 residues. In nucleotides, the CDR3 is TGTGCCAGCAGCCAAGCCTTCAGGCCTCGTATAGGGGGGTACCAAGAGACCCAGTACTTC. It yields the protein CASSQAFRPRIGGYQETQYF.

The DNA for the CDR3 is TGTGCCACCAGTGACTCCGATAAGACAGGACCTCTTATAGGTGAAGCTTTCTTT. It encodes CATSDSDKTGPLIGEAFF. The rearrangement uses TRBV24-1 and TRBJ1-1, with a tentative D call TRBD1 (6 bases). V gave up 4 bases and J gave up 7 bases, with 27 bases separating them. Germline CDR1 reads KGHDR; CDR2 reads SFDVKD. CDR3 length equals 18 residues.

V is TRBV7-3 and J is TRBJ2-2; D may be TRBD2 (6 bases). Looked up from germline, CDR1 is SGHTA and CDR2 is FQGTGA. V was shortened by 3 bases and J by 5 bases, with 19 bases between the two germline ends. The CDR3 extends over 17 amino acids. Here the CDR3 DNA reads TGTGCCAGCAGCTTTGACCTTGATAGCGGAAATACCGGGGAGCTGTTTTTT. It translates to CASSFDLDSGNTGELFF.

V and J are TRBV28 and TRBJ2-7; D unclear. This CDR3 has 11 amino acids. The germline CDR1 and CDR2 sequences are MDHEN and SYDVKM. Trimming left V 3 bases short and J 5 bases short, with 5 bases between. This CDR3 reads CASSFTHEQYF. The CDR3 nucleotides are TGTGCCAGCAGTTTTACCCACGAGCAGTACTTC.

The chain uses TRBV19 and TRBJ2-7; D unclear. The CDR3 is made up of 14 amino acids. Trimming took 1 base from V and 3 from J, leaving 10 bases between them. Per the germline V gene, CDR1 is LNHDA and CDR2 is SQIVND (reference sequence). The chain's CDR3 is CASSIVGNDYEQYF. The CDR3 nucleotides are TGTGCCAGTAGTATAGTTGGCAACGACTACGAGCAGTACTTC.

This rearrangement joins TRBV28 to TRBJ1-1; tentatively, D is TRBD1 (5 bases). Trimming pared 8 bases from V and 11 bases from J, leaving 15 bases between. CDR3 length: 11 amino acids. Germline lookup yields CDR1 MDHEN and CDR2 SYDVKM. The CDR3: CASGLREEAFF. CDR3 nucleotides: TGTGCCAGCGGACTCAGGGAGGAGGCTTTCTTT.

The chain couples TRBV3-1 (or the pseudogene TRBV3-2) to TRBJ1-6, with no clear D. Trimming removed 3 bases at V and 8 bases at J, with 8 bases between. In germline, CDR1 is LGHDT, CDR2 YNNKEL (reference sequence). CDR3 length equals 13 residues. CDR3 sequence reads: CASSQSNDSPLHF. CDR3 nucleotide sequence: TGTGCCAGCAGCCAGTCGAATGATTCACCCCTCCACTTT.

This clone has just one count. The chain combines TRBV3-1 (or the pseudogene TRBV3-2) with TRBJ2-5; no reliable D call. Germline V gene lookup returns CDR1 LGHDT and CDR2 YNNKEL (reference sequence). CDR3 length: 14 residues. The V end lost 1 base, the J end lost 5 bases, and 11 bases lay between the germline ends. In DNA, the CDR3 is TGTGCCAGCAGCCAAGTTAACAGTTTGGAGACCCAGTACTTC. Translating gives CASSQVNSLETQYF.

The chain couples TRBV7-2 to TRBJ2-2, with D unclear. V lost 4 bases and J lost 4, with 10 bases in between. Germline V gene sequence: CDR1 SGHTA, CDR2 FQGNSA. The CDR3 covers 14 residues. The CDR3 DNA reads as TGTGCCAGCAGCTCGAACCCGATCACCGGGGAGCTGTTTTTT. Protein product: CASSSNPITGELFF.

The chain couples TRBV24-1 to TRBJ2-2, with 10 nucleotides matching TRBD1. Trimming at V came to 1 base and at J to 2 bases, leaving 6 bases not matched to a gene. The CDR3 length is 18 residues. Looked up from germline, CDR1 is KGHDR and CDR2 is SFDVKD. CDR3 DNA: TGTGCCACCAGTGATTTTAGGGACAGGGGATATAACACCGGGGAGCTGTTTTTT. Translating it yields CATSDFRDRGYNTGELFF.

This chain uses TRBV19 with TRBJ2-7, with TRBD2 matching 9 bases. CDR1 is LNHDA, CDR2 SQIVND, per germline (reference sequence). There are 11 residues in the CDR3. After removal of 7 bases from V and 6 bases from J, the junction contained 1 base not matched to a gene. CDR3 protein: CASTAGGEQYF. DNA for the CDR3: TGTGCCAGTACAGCGGGAGGCGAGCAGTACTTC.

The chain combines TRBV13 with TRBJ1-3, with a tentative D call TRBD1 (6 bases). V lost 2 bases, J lost 3 bases, and 8 bases lay in between. Germline CDR1 reads PRHDT; CDR2 reads FYEKMQ (reference sequence). The length of the CDR3 is 14 residues. The CDR3 loop reads CASSLRGFGNTIYF. CDR3 nucleotides: TGTGCCAGCAGCTTAAGGGGGTTTGGAAACACCATATATTTT.

The chain has TRBV7-3 and TRBJ2-6; TRBD2 matches at 7 bases. After removal of 3 bases from V and 5 bases from J, the junction contained 4 bases not matched to a gene. CDR1 is SGHTA, CDR2 FQGTGA, per germline. The CDR3 has 15 amino acids. In DNA form, the CDR3 reads TGTGCCAGCAGCTTTTCAGGGACTAGGGCCAACGTCCTGACTTTC. Translation gives CASSFSGTRANVLTF.

This rearrangement joins TRBV29-1 to TRBJ2-7, with unresolved D. From germline, CDR1 is SQVTM and CDR2 ANQGSEA. V lost 4 bases and J 6 bases, leaving 13 bases between the germline ends. This CDR3 has 12 amino acids. As DNA, the CDR3 is TGCAGCGTTGGCGACCCAAACGGCGAGCAGTACTTC. Protein product: CSVGDPNGEQYF.